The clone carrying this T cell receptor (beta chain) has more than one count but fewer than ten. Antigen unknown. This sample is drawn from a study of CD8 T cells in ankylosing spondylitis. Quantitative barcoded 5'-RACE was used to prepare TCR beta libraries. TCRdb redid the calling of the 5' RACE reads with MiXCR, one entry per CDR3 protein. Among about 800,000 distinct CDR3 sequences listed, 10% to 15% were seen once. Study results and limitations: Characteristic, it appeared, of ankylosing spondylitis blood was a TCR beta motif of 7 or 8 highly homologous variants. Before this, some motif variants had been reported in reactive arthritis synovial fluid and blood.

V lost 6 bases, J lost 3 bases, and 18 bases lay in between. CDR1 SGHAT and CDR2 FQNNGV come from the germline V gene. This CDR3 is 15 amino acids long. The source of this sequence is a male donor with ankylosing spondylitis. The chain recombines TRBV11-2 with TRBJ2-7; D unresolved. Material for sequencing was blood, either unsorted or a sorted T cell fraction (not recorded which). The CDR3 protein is CASSRYFGQNYEQYF. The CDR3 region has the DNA TGTGCCAGCAGTCGATACTTTGGGCAGAACTACGAGCAGTACTTC. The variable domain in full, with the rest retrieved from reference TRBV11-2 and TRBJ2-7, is EAGVAQSPRYKIIEKRQSVAFWCNPISGHATLYWYQQILGQGPKLLIQFQNNGVVDDSQLPKDRFSAERLKGVDSTLKIQPAKLEDSAVYLCASSRYFGQNYEQYFGPGTRLTVT.